These T cell receptor beta chains were read from a single sample in a study of shared clonotypes between healthy human individuals. Profiling relied on immunoSEQ multiplex PCR, and the TCRdb table lists in-frame clones only, not all of them. The sample holds 950,000 to 1,300,000 clones; under 80% are singletons and the top ten take about 1.5%. Sequenced input: memory CD4+ T cells sorted from blood. The receptors shown here come from a man aged 18 to 30 in good health. Both conserved end residues are part of each CDR3. The order of the fields is J gene, clone size, D gene, CDR3 length, V gene, CDR3 protein, CDR3 DNA. A D gene is named only where the DNA matches it firmly. Where a row states a size, it is once, few, many or the class of an expanded clone; other rows omit it.

TRBJ1-6 NA NA 13 TRBV14 CASSQERVSPLHF TGTGCCAGCAGCCAAGAGAGGGTTTCACCCCTCCACTTT
TRBJ1-3 NA NA 16 TRBV5-4 CASSGDSPISGNTIYF TGTGCCAGCAGCGGTGACAGTCCGATCTCTGGAAACACCATATATTTT
TRBJ2-5 many TRBD1 16 TRBV5-6 CASSLIPTGVGETQYF TGTGCCAGCAGCTTGATTCCGACAGGGGTGGGAGAGACCCAGTACTTC
TRBJ1-2 NA NA 13 TRBV2 CASEPGRDYGYTF TGTGCCAGCGAGCCGGGCAGGGATTATGGCTACACCTTC
TRBJ1-1 NA NA 13 TRBV10-3 CAISDRDTAEAFF TGTGCCATCAGTGATCGGGACACTGCAGAAGCTTTCTTT
TRBJ2-3 NA NA 14 TRBV4-1 CASSPPRSLDTQYF TGCGCCAGCAGCCCCCCCCGGAGCTTAGATACGCAGTATTTT
TRBJ2-7 NA NA 11 TRBV6-5 CASTSGYEQYF TGTGCCAGCACCTCGGGGTACGAGCAGTACTTC
TRBJ1-1 NA NA 14 TRBV4-3 CASSQLVGNTEAFF TGCGCCAGCAGCCAGTTGGTTGGGAACACTGAAGCTTTCTTT
TRBJ2-7 NA NA 16 TRBV5-1 CASSLEGQGFTYEQYF TGCGCCAGCAGCTTGGAGGGCCAGGGGTTCACCTACGAGCAGTACTTC
TRBJ2-7 NA NA 12 TRBV10-3 CAISESLRQQYF TGTGCCATCAGTGAGTCTCTTCGTCAGCAGTACTTC
TRBJ2-2 NA NA 18 TRBV11-2 CASSLGAGYHANTGELFF TGTGCCAGCAGCTTAGGCGCGGGGTACCACGCGAACACCGGGGAGCTGTTTTTT
TRBJ1-6 NA NA 15 TRBV6-1 CASILDGGQGSPLHF TGTGCCAGCATCCTGGACGGGGGGCAGGGTTCACCCCTCCACTTT
TRBJ2-3 once NA 15 TRBV4-1 CASSYSGPPEDTQYF TGCGCCAGCAGCTACAGCGGTCCCCCAGAAGATACGCAGTATTTT
TRBJ2-3 once NA 15 TRBV6-1 CASSEALGSTDTQYF TGTGCCAGCAGTGAAGCGTTAGGGAGCACAGATACGCAGTATTTT
TRBJ1-5 NA NA 13 TRBV2 CASNRDNEQPQHF TGTGCCAGCAACCGGGACAATGAACAGCCCCAGCATTTT
TRBJ2-3 NA NA 15 TRBV5-1 CASSLDGASTDTQYF TGCGCCAGCAGCTTAGATGGTGCTAGCACAGATACGCAGTATTTT
TRBJ2-7 few NA 15 TRBV6-5 CASSHTRDSAYEQYF TGTGCCAGCAGCCATACGAGAGACAGCGCCTACGAGCAGTACTTC
TRBJ2-4 few NA 16 TRBV11-2 CASSLGGARPLNIQYF TGTGCCAGCAGCTTAGGAGGCGCCCGTCCCCTGAACATTCAGTACTTC
TRBJ2-5 NA NA 16 TRBV7-8 CASSPSGTGRRETQYF TGTGCCAGCAGCCCCAGCGGGACAGGCCGGAGGGAGACCCAGTACTTC
TRBJ2-7 NA NA 15 TRBV21-1 CASSKARGDPYEQYF TGTGCCAGCAGCAAGGCGCGAGGGGACCCCTACGAGCAGTACTTC
TRBJ2-5 NA NA 15 TRBV6-5 CASTRGGTQQETQYF TGTGCCAGCACCAGAGGCGGGACTCAACAAGAGACCCAGTACTTC
TRBJ2-1 NA NA 14 TRBV5-1 CASSPGATFNEQFF TGCGCCAGCAGCCCGGGGGCAACTTTCAATGAGCAGTTCTTC
TRBJ2-3 once TRBD2 14 TRBV9 CASSPGLETGTQYF TGTGCCAGCAGCCCGGGACTAGAAACAGGCACGCAGTATTTT
TRBJ1-4 NA NA 15 TRBV2 CASSEALGMRGKLFF TGTGCCAGCAGTGAAGCGCTAGGGATGAGGGGAAAACTGTTTTTT
TRBJ2-7 NA TRBD2 14 TRBV5-1 CASSFISGGTEQYF TGCGCCAGCAGCTTCATTAGCGGGGGGACCGAGCAGTACTTC
TRBJ1-2 NA NA 14 TRBV11-2 CASSLGQNNYGYTF TGTGCCAGCAGCTTAGGACAGAATAACTATGGCTACACCTTC
TRBJ2-7 NA NA 14 TRBV5-1 CASSLGSFTYEQYF TGCGCCAGCAGCTTGGGTAGTTTTACCTACGAGCAGTACTTC
TRBJ1-1 NA NA 15 TRBV2 CASTPLRGMNTEAFF TGTGCCAGCACCCCACTTAGGGGTATGAACACTGAAGCTTTCTTT
TRBJ2-2 NA NA 14 TRBV6-5 CASSYFTGIGELFF TGTGCCAGCAGTTATTTCACGGGGATCGGGGAGCTGTTTTTT
TRBJ2-5 NA TRBD2 17 TRBV4-2 CASSQASLAGGQETQYF TGTGCCAGCAGCCAAGCGAGCCTAGCGGGGGGGCAAGAGACCCAGTACTTC
TRBJ1-3 NA NA 17 TRBV5-6 CASSLGIDSRSGNTIYF TGTGCCAGCAGCTTGGGGATCGACAGCCGCTCTGGAAACACCATATATTTT
TRBJ2-7 NA NA 12 TRBV29-1 CSVEQGSYEQYF TGCAGCGTAGAACAGGGATCCTACGAGCAGTACTTC
TRBJ1-3 NA NA 12 TRBV19 CASTTLGNTIYF TGTGCCAGTACCACATTAGGAAACACCATATATTTT
TRBJ2-6 NA TRBD1 18 TRBV7-2 CASSLPGQGASGANVLTF TGTGCCAGCAGCTTACCGGGACAGGGGGCCTCCGGGGCCAACGTCCTGACTTTC
TRBJ1-1 NA NA 15 TRBV7-3 CASSPSRTAFTEAFF TGTGCCAGCAGCCCCTCAAGGACAGCATTTACTGAAGCTTTCTTT
TRBJ1-5 NA NA 14 TRBV28 CASTPRGPNQPQHF TGTGCCAGCACCCCCAGGGGACCCAATCAGCCCCAGCATTTT
TRBJ1-3 NA NA 15 TRBV7-8 CASSQVSGTGNTIYF TGTGCCAGCAGCCAAGTATCGGGGACTGGAAACACCATATATTTT
TRBJ2-5 NA TRBD2 17 TRBV15 CATSRVGGGRGQETQYF TGTGCCACCAGCAGAGTTGGAGGCGGGAGAGGACAAGAGACCCAGTACTTC
TRBJ2-5 NA TRBD1 16 TRBV27 CASSLSGQDRTKTQYF TGTGCCAGCAGTTTATCGGGACAGGACCGAACGAAGACCCAGTACTTC
TRBJ1-4 few NA 14 TRBV5-6 CASSFNLGKEKLFF TGTGCCAGCAGCTTTAACCTTGGAAAGGAAAAACTGTTTTTT
TRBJ1-1 NA TRBD1 13 TRBV30 CAWSVQGATEAFF TGTGCCTGGAGTGTACAGGGGGCGACTGAAGCTTTCTTT
TRBJ2-3 NA TRBD1 17 TRBV7-2 CASSLRGIQGIIDTQYF TGTGCCAGCAGCTTGAGAGGAATACAGGGGATTATAGATACGCAGTATTTT
TRBJ2-7 once NA 11 TRBV6-6 CASRFDYEQYF TGTGCCAGCCGTTTTGACTACGAGCAGTACTTC
TRBJ2-1 once NA 16 TRBV25-1 CASSDAGASHYNEQFF TGTGCCAGCAGTGACGCAGGGGCTTCCCACTACAATGAGCAGTTCTTC
TRBJ2-2 few NA 13 TRBV11-2 CASSWSTTGELFF TGTGCCAGCAGCTGGAGTACCACCGGGGAGCTGTTTTTT
TRBJ1-6 NA NA 15 TRBV18 CASSPQTLMNSPLHF TGTGCCAGCTCACCACAAACACTTATGAATTCACCCCTCCACTTT
TRBJ2-3 NA NA 15 TRBV4-3 CASSRDGTSTDTQYF TGCGCCAGCAGCCGGGACGGAACTAGCACAGATACGCAGTATTTT
TRBJ2-3 NA NA 15 TRBV6-5 CASSYSGAVGDTQYF TGTGCCAGCAGTTACTCGGGAGCCGTTGGGGATACGCAGTATTTT
TRBJ2-2 NA NA 16 TRBV7-2 CASSLDPVRYTGELFF TGTGCCAGCAGCTTGGATCCCGTCCGATACACCGGGGAGCTGTTTTTT
TRBJ1-5 NA NA 15 TRBV27 CASSFEGRGNQPQHF TGTGCCAGCAGTTTTGAGGGCAGGGGCAATCAGCCCCAGCATTTT
TRBJ1-1 once NA 16 TRBV28 CASSYFRGGQETEAFF TGTGCCAGCAGTTACTTTAGAGGGGGGCAGGAGACTGAAGCTTTCTTT
TRBJ2-3 NA TRBD2 16 TRBV13 CASSHAGLAFTDTQYF TGTGCCAGCAGCCACGCGGGACTAGCATTCACAGATACGCAGTATTTT
TRBJ2-5 NA NA 12 TRBV30 CAWTLPGSSQYF TGTGCCTGGACCCTCCCGGGGTCGTCCCAGTACTTC